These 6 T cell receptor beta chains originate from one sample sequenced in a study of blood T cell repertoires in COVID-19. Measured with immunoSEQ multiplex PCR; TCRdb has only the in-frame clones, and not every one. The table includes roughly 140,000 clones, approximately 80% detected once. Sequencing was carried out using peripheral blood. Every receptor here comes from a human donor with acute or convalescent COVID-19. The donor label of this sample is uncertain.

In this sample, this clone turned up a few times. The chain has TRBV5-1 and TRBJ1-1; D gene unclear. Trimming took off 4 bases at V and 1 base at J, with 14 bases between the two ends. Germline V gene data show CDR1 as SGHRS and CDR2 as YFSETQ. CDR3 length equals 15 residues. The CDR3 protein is CASSQFREPNTEAFF. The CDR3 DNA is TGCGCCAGCAGCCAGTTCCGGGAGCCGAACACTGAAGCTTTCTTT.

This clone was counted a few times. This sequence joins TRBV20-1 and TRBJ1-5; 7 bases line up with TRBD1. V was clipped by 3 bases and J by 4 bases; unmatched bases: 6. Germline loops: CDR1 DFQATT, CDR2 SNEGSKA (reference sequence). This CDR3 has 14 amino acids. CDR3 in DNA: TGCAGTGCTAGTGGGAGGGGGCGAAATCAGCCCCAGCATTTT. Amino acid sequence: CSASGRGRNQPQHF.

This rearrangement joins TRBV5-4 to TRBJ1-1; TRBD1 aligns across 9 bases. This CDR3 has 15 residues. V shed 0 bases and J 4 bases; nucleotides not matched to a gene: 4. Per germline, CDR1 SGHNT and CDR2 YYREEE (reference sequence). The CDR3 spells CASSLAGQGRTEAFF. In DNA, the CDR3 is TGTGCCAGCAGCTTGGCGGGACAGGGTCGCACTGAAGCTTTCTTT.

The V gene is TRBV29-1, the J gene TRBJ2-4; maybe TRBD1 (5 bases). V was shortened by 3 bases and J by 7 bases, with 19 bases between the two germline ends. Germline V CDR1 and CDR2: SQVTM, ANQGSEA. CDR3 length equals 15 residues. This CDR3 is CSVDDPQEAGNIQYF. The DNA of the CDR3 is TGCAGCGTTGACGATCCACAGGAAGCAGGGAACATTCAGTACTTC. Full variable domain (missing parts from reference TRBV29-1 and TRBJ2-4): SAVISQKPSRDICQRGTSLTIQCQVDSQVTMMFWYRQQPGQSLTLIATANQGSEATYESGFVIDKFPISRPNLTFSTLTVSNMSPEDSSIYLCSVDDPQEAGNIQYFGAGTRLSVL.

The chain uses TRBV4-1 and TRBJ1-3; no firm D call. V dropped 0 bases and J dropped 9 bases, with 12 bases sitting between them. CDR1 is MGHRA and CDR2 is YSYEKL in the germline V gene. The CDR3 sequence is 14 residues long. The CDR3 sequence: CASSQETGLGTIYF. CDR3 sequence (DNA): TGCGCCAGCAGCCAAGAAACGGGATTGGGCACCATATATTTT.

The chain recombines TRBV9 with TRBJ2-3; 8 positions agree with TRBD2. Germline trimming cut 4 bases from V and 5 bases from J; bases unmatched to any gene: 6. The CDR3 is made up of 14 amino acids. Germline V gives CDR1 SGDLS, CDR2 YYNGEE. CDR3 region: CASSSGTRGDTQYF. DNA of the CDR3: TGTGCCAGCAGCTCCGGGACTAGAGGAGATACGCAGTATTTT.